The clone carrying this T cell receptor beta chain was found a few times. The entry originates in a study of response to subunit inactivated influenza vaccine. The CDR3 is made up of 15 amino acids. The V gene's germline CDR1 is SGHRS and CDR2 YFSETQ. V lost 5 bases, J lost 2 bases, and 8 bases stayed unmatched. Each CDR3 protein is one row after TCRdb ran MiXCR on the RT-PCR reads. Of 590,000 or so distinct CDR3 sequences in the sample, approximately 14% were seen once. Here the sequenced sample was PBMCs from blood, taken 14 to 15 days before vaccination. V usage is TRBV5-1 and J usage is TRBJ2-3; TRBD1 agrees at 7 bases. The TCR comes from a man between 50 and 59 years old who received an inactivated influenza vaccine. CDR3 amino acids: CASRSPGQYTDTQYF. In DNA form, the CDR3 reads TGCGCCAGCAGGTCGCCGGGACAGTACACAGATACGCAGTATTTT.